This record concerns one TCR beta chain sequence. Its antigen is not known. The primer mix had 60 Vbeta and 13 Jbeta primers. Assay used: immunoSEQ multiplex PCR; TCRdb lists only in-frame clones, some missing. The sample carries 110,000 or so clones, around 80% recorded once. The sample originates from a study of cytomegalovirus exposure and HLA in healthy donors. Study context: Drawn from HLA-typed donors, 65 million to 100 million unique TCRs were held in an early data release.

The ends were cut back, 1 base at V and 7 bases at J, with 14 bases in the middle. The CDR3 runs 14 residues. Germline values: CDR1 LNHDA, CDR2 SQIVND (reference sequence). Study-wide results and limits: Most TCR sequences showed up rarely, but some public TCRs showed up in many donors.

The clonotype originates from a man aged 25 to 40 in good health and CMV-seronegative. Sequencing was done on a sample of PBMCs. The rearrangement uses TRBV19 and TRBJ2-7; weak D call: TRBD2 (6 bases). CDR3 amino acids: CASSIGAGAGEQYF. CDR3 nucleotides: TGTGCCAGTAGTATAGGGGCCGGCGCGGGAGAGCAGTACTTC.